The 8 T cell receptor beta chains presented below share a single source sample, sequenced in a study of T cells in Graves' hyperthyroidism and ophthalmopathy. TCR beta CDR3 regions were amplified from RNA. The study used the HTBI primer set for a first-round RT-PCR of the TCR CDR3. TCRdb re-called the multiplex PCR reads through MiXCR, storing one row per CDR3 protein. This sample has some 400,000 distinct CDR3 sequences; approximately 12% occur once, and the top ten carry under 25%. Sequenced: blood. The receptor set was obtained from a man aged 30 to 39 with Graves' hyperthyroidism that later progressed to Graves' ophthalmopathy.

The chain uses TRBV28 and TRBJ2-3, with TRBD2 identical over 8 bases. This CDR3 spans 15 amino acids. The germline V gene encodes CDR1 MDHEN and CDR2 SYDVKM. Trimming removed 3 bases from V and 4 bases from J; junction bases left unmatched: 6. The CDR3, as DNA: TGTGCCAGCAGTTTCGGACTAGCTAACTCAGATACGCAGTATTTT. Translating gives CASSFGLANSDTQYF.

This clonotype was recorded at least ten times. This rearrangement joins TRBV7-9 to TRBJ2-3; 12 bases are a match to TRBD2. There are 14 residues in the CDR3. The germline V gene encodes CDR1 SEHNR and CDR2 FQNEAQ (reference sequence). With 3 bases clipped from V and 6 bases from J, the junction kept 1 base outside the gene matches. CDR3 coding DNA: TGTGCCAGCAGCTTCACTAGCGGGGGGGATACGCAGTATTTT. It encodes CASSFTSGGDTQYF.

Ten or more counts support this clonotype. The chain employs TRBV28 and TRBJ1-1; possible D gene TRBD1, 5 bases. This CDR3 contains 14 residues. Trimming left V 2 bases short and J 0 bases short, with 7 bases between. The germline V gene has CDR1 MDHEN and CDR2 SYDVKM. The CDR3 is CASSLNRMNTEAFF. The CDR3, as DNA: TGTGCCAGCAGTTTAAACAGGATGAACACTGAAGCTTTCTTT.

This clonotype has ten or more counts. The chain joins TRBV20-1 to TRBJ1-4, with D uncertain. The CDR3 runs to 16 residues. The germline V and J ends were trimmed by 0 bases and 5 bases, with 16 bases remaining between them. The germline V gene encodes CDR1 DFQATT and CDR2 SNEGSKA (reference sequence). CDR3: CSARDARGLMNEKLFF. CDR3 nucleotides: TGCAGTGCTAGAGATGCCCGCGGGCTGATGAATGAAAAACTGTTTTTT.

This chain links TRBV19 with TRBJ2-1; 10 bases fit TRBD1. V trimming: 1 base; J trimming: 2 bases; junction bases outside the gene matches: 2. The CDR3 is 16 amino acids. Germline V gene sequence: CDR1 LNHDA, CDR2 SQIVND (reference sequence). In DNA, the CDR3 is TGTGCCAGTAGTATAGGGGGACAGGGGACCTACAATGAGCAGTTCTTC. Protein: CASSIGGQGTYNEQFF.

In its sample, this clonotype was seen many times. V is TRBV7-6 and J is TRBJ2-1; 8 nucleotides agree with TRBD2. CDR1 SGHVS and CDR2 FNYEAQ come from the germline V gene. Trimming at V came to 1 base and at J to 4 bases, leaving 6 bases not matched to a gene. This CDR3 spans 16 amino acids. Here the CDR3 reads CASSLVVGGAYNEQFF. The CDR3 DNA follows: TGTGCCAGCAGCTTAGTCGTCGGGGGGGCATACAATGAGCAGTTCTTC. Variable domain in full (rest from reference TRBV7-6 and TRBJ2-1): GAGVSQSPRYKVTKRGQDVALRCDPISGHVSLYWYRQALGQGPEFLTYFNYEAQQDKSGLPNDRFSAERPEGSISTLTIQRTEQRDSAMYRCASSLVVGGAYNEQFFGPGTRLTVL.

The chain couples TRBV13 to TRBJ2-3, with D possibly TRBD1 on 6 matching bases. With 5 bases removed from V and 2 bases from J, the gap between germline ends came to 20 bases. CDR1 PRHDT and CDR2 FYEKMQ come from the germline V gene (reference sequence). The CDR3 consists of 17 residues. The CDR3 is CASSPARGQGATDTQYF. The CDR3, as DNA: TGTGCCAGCAGCCCCGCGAGGGGACAAGGAGCCACAGATACGCAGTATTTT.

Of note for this clonotype: The germline gene is not matched at one end of the junction; a read error may be the cause. This chain connects TRBV5-1 to TRBJ1-4; D not resolved. The germline V gene has CDR1 SGHRS and CDR2 YFSETQ. This CDR3 is built from 13 residues. The CDR3 nucleotides read TGCGCCAGCAGCTCCCCGGGCTTCGAAAAACCGTTTTTT. Its protein product is CASSSPGFEKPFF.